This T cell receptor beta chain was sequenced in a study of identical twins. Study conclusions and caveats: The study drew conclusions from cross-sectional statistical analysis, not from following the same donors. Cord blood beta clonotypes that were abundant carried fewer insertions, and memory repertoires showed no such trend.

TCRdb called the 5' RACE reads again in MiXCR, with one record for every CDR3 protein. The data hold 1,800,000 or so distinct CDR3 sequences, with more than 30% observed a single time. In this sample, this clonotype turned up a few times. Its antigen is not identified. Germline CDR1 and CDR2: DFQATT and SNEGSKA (reference sequence). The CDR3 contains 15 residues. Trimming removed 4 bases from V and 2 bases from J, with 17 bases in between. The sequence was collected from a newborn girl in good health. The chain couples TRBV20-1 to TRBJ1-2, with a weak D call TRBD1 (6 bases). Sequenced input: cord blood. The CDR3 sequence: CSAKGPGQKNYGYTF. CDR3 in DNA: TGCAGTGCTAAAGGTCCGGGACAAAAAAACTATGGCTACACCTTC.